Below are 22 T cell receptor beta chains sequenced from a single sample in a study of T cells in Graves' hyperthyroidism and ophthalmopathy. TCR beta CDR3 region amplification was performed from RNA transcripts. The HTBI primer set served for first-round RT-PCR of the TCR CDR3. TCRdb re-derived calls from the multiplex PCR reads in MiXCR, one entry per CDR3 protein. The table lists 300,000 to 450,000 distinct CDR3 sequences, around a sixth of them singletons. The source material was blood. The receptor source for this set is a woman aged 18 to 35 with Graves' hyperthyroidism that later progressed to Graves' ophthalmopathy.

This clonotype was seen ten or more times. The V and J genes are TRBV2 and TRBJ2-7, with D possibly being TRBD2 (6 bases). Germline V CDR1 and CDR2: SNHLY, FYNNEI. V was shortened by 11 bases and J by 7 bases, with 30 bases between the two germline ends. The CDR3 length is 16 residues. CDR3 amino acids: CAFSNPTGSGTREQYF. The CDR3 region has the DNA TGTGCCTTCAGCAACCCAACGGGTAGCGGTACGAGAGAGCAGTACTTC.

This clonotype was found a few times. The chain joins TRBV27 to TRBJ2-5; D is undetermined. The germline CDR1 and CDR2 sequences are MNHEY and SMNVEV (reference sequence). The CDR3 is 14 residues long. Deletions cut 0 bases from V and 4 bases from J, with 9 bases between. CDR3 bases: TGTGCCAGCAGTTTATCATTTCGATTAGAGACCCAGTACTTC. Translation: CASSLSFRLETQYF.

This clonotype occurred many times. CDR3 bases: TGTGCCAGCAGCCCCGCGGCAGGGGATGAGCAGTTCTTC. Amino acids: CASSPAAGDEQFF. The chain joins TRBV11-1 to TRBJ2-1, with a possible D match to TRBD1 (6 bases). Per the germline V gene, CDR1 is SGHAT and CDR2 is FQDESV (reference sequence). This CDR3 has 13 residues. Trimming cost V 5 bases and J 8 bases, with 13 bases left between them. The full variable domain, in which reference TRBV11-1 and TRBJ2-1 provide the parts outside the CDR3, is EAEVAQSPRYKITEKSQAVAFWCDPISGHATLYWYRQILGQGPELLVQFQDESVVDDSQLPKDRFSAERLKGVDSTLKIQPAELGDSAMYLCASSPAAGDEQFFGPGTRLTVL.

This clonotype was detected a few times. The chain couples TRBV10-1 to TRBJ2-7; perhaps TRBD2 as D (5 bases). Per germline, CDR1 WNHNN and CDR2 SYGVQD (reference sequence). Trimming removed 3 bases at V and 4 bases at J, with 13 bases between. The CDR3 extends over 14 amino acids. The CDR3 sequence: CASSDTGLGYEQYF. In DNA form, the CDR3 reads TGCGCCAGCAGTGATACGGGGTTGGGGTACGAGCAGTACTTC.

This clonotype was seen repeatedly, ten times or more. The chain employs TRBV7-2 and TRBJ2-3; 8 bases are a match to TRBD2. Trimming cost V 5 bases and J 6 bases; bases outside gene matches: 4. CDR1 SGHTA and CDR2 FQGNSA come from the germline V gene. The CDR3 covers 13 residues. The chain's CDR3 is CASSRQRGDTQYF. For the CDR3, the DNA is TGTGCCAGCAGCCGCCAGCGGGGGGATACGCAGTATTTT.

This clonotype showed up many times. The chain has TRBV27 and TRBJ1-4; 7 bases agree with TRBD1. CDR3 length equals 18 residues. Germline CDR1 reads MNHEY; CDR2 reads SMNVEV (reference sequence). Trimming removed 5 bases from V and 0 bases from J; junction bases left unmatched: 12. The chain's CDR3 is CASSLVPYTGATNEKLFF. The DNA for the CDR3 is TGTGCCAGCAGTCTAGTCCCGTATACAGGGGCAACTAATGAAAAACTGTTTTTT.

This clonotype was counted at least ten times. The V call is TRBV27, the J call TRBJ2-7; 8 nucleotides agree with TRBD1. The junction had 5 bases not matched to a gene; V was cut back by 5 bases and J by 2 bases. CDR3 size: 14 residues. Per germline, CDR1 MNHEY and CDR2 SMNVEV (reference sequence). The CDR3 nucleotides read TGTGCCAGCAGTCGGACAGGGACCCCCTACGAGCAGTACTTC. Protein: CASSRTGTPYEQYF.

The table lists this clonotype with many counts. The chain couples TRBV20-1 to TRBJ2-3; D might be TRBD1 or TRBD2, each matching 5 bases. Germline CDR1 DFQATT, CDR2 SNEGSKA (reference sequence). Trimming removed 1 base at V and 3 bases at J, with 14 bases between. The CDR3 runs 15 residues. This chain's CDR3 is CSARVFGRETDTQYF. Here the CDR3 DNA reads TGCAGTGCTAGAGTGTTTGGCAGGGAGACAGATACGCAGTATTTT.

This clonotype was detected many times. The CDR3 DNA sequence: TGCAGTGCTAGAAGGTTCGGCGAAACCTACGAGCAGTACTTC. Residues: CSARRFGETYEQYF. The chain has TRBV20-1 and TRBJ2-7; D is unclear. The CDR3 extends over 14 amino acids. CDR1 DFQATT and CDR2 SNEGSKA come from the germline V gene (reference sequence). Between the trimmed V and J ends, which lost 2 bases and 2 bases, there was a span of 13 bases.

The V call is TRBV3-1, the J call TRBJ2-3; D gene uncertain. Germline lookup yields CDR1 LGHDT and CDR2 YNNKEL (reference sequence). This CDR3 contains 16 residues. V lost 2 bases and J 0 bases, leaving 12 bases between the germline ends. The CDR3 reads CASSQSSLISTDTQYF. Here the CDR3 DNA reads TGTGCCAGCAGCCAAAGTTCTCTGATTAGCACAGATACGCAGTATTTT.

At least ten counts were recorded for this clonotype. J is TRBJ2-2 and V is TRBV28, with a possible D match to TRBD1 (5 bases). CDR3 length: 16 residues. Germline assignment: CDR1 MDHEN and CDR2 SYDVKM. V gave up 6 bases and J gave up 4 bases, with 18 bases separating them. In nucleotides, the CDR3 is TGTGCCAGCAGGCACGAGAAGGGTAGGGGCACCGGGGAGCTGTTTTTT. As protein: CASRHEKGRGTGELFF.

The chain carries TRBV20-1 and TRBJ2-7, with 7 bases matching TRBD2. Germline assignment: CDR1 DFQATT and CDR2 SNEGSKA (reference sequence). V shed 6 bases, J shed 1 base, and the junction held 9 bases outside the gene matches. The CDR3 is 14 amino acids. CDR3 DNA: TGCAGTGCCTGGGGCGGGAGTGTATCCTACGAGCAGTACTTC. Its translation: CSAWGGSVSYEQYF.

This clonotype was observed at least ten times. This chain joins TRBV2 and TRBJ1-2, with 9 bases matching TRBD1. Germline CDR1 is SNHLY and CDR2 is FYNNEI. The CDR3 runs to 10 residues. The CDR3, as DNA: TGTGTGTGGGACAGGGATGGCTACACCTTC. Its protein is CVWDRDGYTF.

This clonotype was seen many times. The rearrangement links TRBV28 to TRBJ2-7; TRBD1 is a possible D gene (6 bases). From germline, CDR1 is MDHEN and CDR2 SYDVKM. The CDR3 loop spans 14 amino acids. V was shortened by 6 bases and J by 2 bases, with 14 bases between the two germline ends. CDR3 amino acids: CASSYRAGAYEQYF. In nucleotides, the CDR3 is TGTGCCAGCAGCTACCGGGCAGGGGCCTACGAGCAGTACTTC.

This clonotype was picked up many times. This chain links TRBV20-1 with TRBJ1-5; possible D gene TRBD1, 5 bases. V was pared by 0 bases and J by 2 bases, with 11 bases between. Germline values: CDR1 DFQATT, CDR2 SNEGSKA (reference sequence). CDR3 length: 15 residues. CDR3 residues: CSARDLGRGNQPQHF. The CDR3 DNA sequence: TGCAGTGCTAGAGATCTCGGCAGGGGCAATCAGCCCCAGCATTTT.

The table lists this clonotype with a count of one. The rearrangement joins TRBV5-1 to TRBJ2-5; 10 nucleotides line up with TRBD2. Germline CDR1 and CDR2: SGHRS and YFSETQ. Trimming took 4 bases from V and 4 from J; bases not matched to a gene: 13. This CDR3 contains 17 residues. CDR3 nucleotides: TGCGCCAGCAGCCTAAATGGGGTAGCGGGAGGTCGAGAGACCCAGTACTTC. Translating it yields CASSLNGVAGGRETQYF.

The table lists this clonotype with many counts. In nucleotides, the CDR3 is TGTGCCAGCAGTACCCGCCTAGCGGGATTGGGCGAGCAGTACTTC. Translation gives CASSTRLAGLGEQYF. The chain couples TRBV12-3 or TRBV12-4 to TRBJ2-7; 9 bases line up with TRBD2. V lost 5 bases and J lost 6; bases outside the gene matches: 11. The CDR3 consists of 15 residues.

J is TRBJ2-3 and V is TRBV6-5; 8 bases are a match to TRBD2. The CDR3 has 16 residues. Germline lookup yields CDR1 MNHEY and CDR2 SVGAGI. Losses at the gene ends were 0 bases for V and 4 bases for J; bases not matched to a gene: 6. The CDR3 bases are TGTGCCAGCAGTTACTCGATCGGGAGGGACGCAGATACGCAGTATTTT. It is translated as CASSYSIGRDADTQYF.

The genes are TRBV7-9 and TRBJ1-2; tentative D call: TRBD1 (6 bases). This CDR3 is built from 12 residues. The germline V gene encodes CDR1 SEHNR and CDR2 FQNEAQ (reference sequence). V was clipped by 5 bases and J by 7 bases, with 11 bases between them. Written as DNA, the CDR3 is TGTGCCAGCAGCGCCACAGGGTCTGGCTACACCTTC. This codes for CASSATGSGYTF. Based on the CDR3 plus reference TRBV7-9 and TRBJ1-2, the full variable domain is DTGVSQNPRHKITKRGQNVTFRCDPISEHNRLYWYRQTLGQGPEFLTYFQNEAQLEKSRLLSDRFSAERPKGSFSTLEIQRTEQGDSAMYLCASSATGSGYTFGSGTRLTVV.

Concerning this clonotype: Given a much more abundant clone one base away, this may be a read error. This sequence joins TRBV11-2 and TRBJ2-1; D remains ambiguous. The DNA end is more similar to TRBJ2-7, so the J call may be wrong. This CDR3 is 12 amino acids long. The germline gives CDR1 SGHAT, CDR2 FQNNGV. The CDR3 nucleotides are TGTGCCAGCAGCGCACCTACGATGGAGCAGTACTTC. Protein: CASSAPTMEQYF.

This clonotype occurred many times. J is TRBJ1-1 and V is TRBV11-2, with D tentatively TRBD1 (6 bases). Trimming took off 5 bases at V and 5 bases at J, with 21 bases between the two ends. Germline CDR1 reads SGHAT; CDR2 reads FQNNGV. The CDR3 is 16 amino acids. The CDR3 is CASSLRQEGPGTEAFF. In DNA form, the CDR3 reads TGTGCCAGCAGCCTAAGACAGGAGGGGCCAGGAACTGAAGCTTTCTTT. The complete variable domain, with remaining parts taken from reference TRBV11-2 and TRBJ1-1, reads EAGVAQSPRYKIIEKRQSVAFWCNPISGHATLYWYQQILGQGPKLLIQFQNNGVVDDSQLPKDRFSAERLKGVDSTLKIQPAKLEDSAVYLCASSLRQEGPGTEAFFGQGTRLTVV.

At least ten counts were recorded for this clonotype. The chain joins TRBV18 to TRBJ2-7; the match to TRBD2 covers 9 bases. Germline assignment: CDR1 KGHSH and CDR2 LQKENI. The CDR3 runs 14 residues. Germline trimming cut 3 bases from V and 8 bases from J; bases unmatched to any gene: 8. Here the CDR3 DNA reads TGTGCCAGCTCACCTGGGATCGGACTAGCGCAGCAGTACTTC. This codes for CASSPGIGLAQQYF.